This TCR beta chain was profiled in a study of T cells expressing NK-cell markers (TCRdb year 2020). Some background on the complete study: Three sorted T-cell subsets (CD3+CD56+NKG2C+, CD3+CD56+NKG2C- and CD3+CD56-NKG2C+) from about 8 donors had their TCR beta-chain repertoires profiled. Among the eight sequenced donors, seven were HCMV-seropositive and one was HCMV-seronegative. Randomly selected healthy volunteers, three men and five women, were used as the eight sequenced donors. Libraries were sequenced as 2 x 150 bp reads on Illumina HiSeq 2000/2500, MiSeq or NextSeq. The investigation overall reported the following: In roughly 6 donors, the dominant CD3+CD56+NKG2C+ clonotypes were among the top 10 CD8+ clonotypes and accounted for roughly 1.0-8% of CD8+ T cells. Those dominant clonotypes were again the most abundant among CD3+CD56-NKG2C+ cells in a handful of donors, at about 25-60.1%. It remained unclear whether the expanded NKG2C-expressing T cell clones were specific for HCMV antigens.

HCMV-specific IgG was detected in serum with a commercial ELISA kit to determine HCMV serostatus. Peripheral blood mononuclear cells were isolated from blood by Ficoll density gradient centrifugation. Notes on this clonotype: Its recognized antigen is unknown.

The CDR3, cysteine through phenylalanine, is 14 amino acids long. No DNA accompanies this entry. The germline V gene (reference sequence) sets CDR1 to SGHNT and CDR2 to YYREEE. Instrument used: Illumina HiSeq 2000. TCR beta cDNA libraries were prepared using 5'RACE template switching, which introduced a universal primer site and unique molecular identifiers. cDNA synthesis was primed from the TCR beta constant segment and was followed by two successive PCR amplification steps. The original methods were these. MIGEC was used to demultiplex reads and group the reads by UMI, and MiTCR was used to assemble and quantify clonotypes. To exclude erroneous sequences, any TCR cDNA sequence not supported by at least two reads was discarded. The tcR package was used for downstream repertoire analysis, with clonotypes matched between fractions based on CDR3 nucleotide sequence plus V segment. Antigen specificity was annotated against VDJdb with VDJmatch, allowing one amino acid substitution in CDR3. Reads reprocessed by TCRdb are summarized as one entry per CDR3 protein sequence, and DNA is absent. TCRdb assigned the V and J calls; the authors' analysis was not used. The record for this sample contains about 380,000 distinct CDR3 sequences. Roughly 5.4% of the sample comes from the top ten.

The chain is encoded by TRBV5-4 joined to TRBJ2-1; as DNA is missing, the TRBD1 call by TCRdb cannot be tested. The receptor was derived from a man between 18 and 69 years old in good health. Sequenced material: blood T cells: a sorted CD56 or NKG2C T cell subset, CD4+ or CD8+ T cells, or bulk PBMC T cells (not recorded which). The CDR3 protein: CASSPRQGGNEQFF.